The 2 T cell receptor beta chains in this list originate from one sample, sequenced in a study of OX40 agonist ivuxolimab in advanced cancers. Only in-frame clones appear in the TCRdb table, and some are missing; sequencing was by immunoSEQ multiplex PCR. The sample lists approximately 90,000 clones, about 89% seen once, with approximately 9.3% in the top ten. Sequences were derived from CD4+ or CD8+ T cells sorted from blood, sampled in a trial of the OX40 agonist ivuxolimab. The receptors stem from an adult with an advanced solid tumor such as melanoma, head and neck, liver or kidney cancer.

For this clone: Other DNA sequences in this specimen translate into the identical CDR3. The rearrangement uses TRBV5-5 and TRBJ2-7; 7 nucleotides line up with TRBD1. V shed 0 bases, J shed 3 bases, and the junction held 6 bases outside the gene matches. Germline V gene lookup returns CDR1 SGHKS and CDR2 YYEKEE (reference sequence). This CDR3 comprises 15 residues. CDR3: CASSLEGDSFYEQYF. CDR3 nucleotides: TGTGCCAGCAGCTTGGAAGGGGACAGTTTCTACGAGCAGTACTTC.

V gene TRBV4-1 combines with J gene TRBJ2-7, with D unresolved. Trimming cost V 1 base and J 6 bases, with 19 bases left between them. Germline V gene data show CDR1 as MGHRA and CDR2 as YSYEKL. This CDR3 has 16 amino acids. CDR3 sequence reads: CASSQVSTLMRSEQYF. The CDR3, as DNA: TGCGCCAGCAGCCAAGTATCTACTCTAATGAGGTCCGAGCAGTACTTC.